This is a list of T cell receptor beta chains from one sample in a study of cytomegalovirus exposure and HLA in healthy donors. Assay: immunoSEQ multiplex PCR; the TCRdb copy retains only in-frame clones and omits some. The profile shows around 160,000 clones, approximately 80% of them singletons. Sequencing used PBMCs. These receptors all come from a man aged 45 to 65 in good health and CMV-seropositive. The CDR3 runs from the conserved cysteine through the conserved F or W. The D gene is left open where the match is weak. Clone size is not always given. Where it is, it says once, few, many or a class for expanded clones.

CDR3nt	CDR3aa	abundance	v_gene	d_gene	j_gene
TGTGCCAGCAGCTTAGGTACGAGCGGGGGGGCCTACAATGAGCAGTTCTTC	CASSLGTSGGAYNEQFF	NA	TRBV11-1	TRBD2	TRBJ2-1
TGTGCCAGCAGTCGGACAGGCTCGAGGGAGACCCAGTACTTC	CASSRTGSRETQYF	once	TRBV6-1	TRBD1	TRBJ2-5
TGTGCCACCAGCAGGGGCTTAGCGCGAACCACAGATACGCAGTATTTT	CATSRGLARTTDTQYF	few	TRBV15	NA	TRBJ2-3
TGTGCCAGCAGTGAAGACAGGGGTGGGCCAGAGACCCAGTACTTC	CASSEDRGGPETQYF	NA	TRBV2	TRBD1	TRBJ2-5
TGCGCCAGCAGCTTGGCAGGACAGATGGCTGAAGCTTTCTTT	CASSLAGQMAEAFF	few	TRBV5-1	NA	TRBJ1-1
TGCGCCAGCAGCTCCGGGACAGAAGGAAACACCATATATTTT	CASSSGTEGNTIYF	NA	TRBV5-1	TRBD1	TRBJ1-3
TGTGCCAGCATAGGGGCCGCCAGGATCGTTGAAGCTTTCTTT	CASIGAARIVEAFF	few	TRBV6-1	NA	TRBJ1-1
TGCGCCAGCAGCCAAGCGACTAGCGGGCGAGACGAGCAGTACTTC	CASSQATSGRDEQYF	NA	TRBV4-3	TRBD2	TRBJ2-7
TGTGCCAGCAGCCAAGATGGTGGGGCCTCATCCTACGAGCAGTACTTC	CASSQDGGASSYEQYF	NA	TRBV4-2	NA	TRBJ2-7
TGTGCCAGCAGGGGTGGGTTTGGGGCGAACACTGAAGCTTTCTTT	CASRGGFGANTEAFF	few	TRBV2	NA	TRBJ1-1
TGCAGCGGCCGGAGCACCGGGGAGCTGTTTTTT	CSGRSTGELFF	few	TRBV29-1	NA	TRBJ2-2
TGTGCCAGCAGTCAACTCGGGACAGGGGGCGAGCAGTACTTC	CASSQLGTGGEQYF	NA	TRBV27	TRBD1	TRBJ2-7